A selection of T cell receptor beta chains follows, all from one sample in a study of blood T cells in healthy people across ages. Each CDR3 protein gets one entry after TCRdb re-called the 5' RACE reads with MiXCR. This repertoire shows approximately 1.5 million distinct CDR3 sequences, roughly 32% found once; its top ten account for about 10%. The source material was blood. The receptor source for this set is a woman aged 25 to 45 in good health. Each CDR3 is given with its conserved first and last residue. A D gene is named only where the DNA matches it firmly. The size field is filled for only some rows; it gives once, few, many or a size class.

v_call,clone_size,j_call,d_call,cdr3_nt,cdr3_aa
TRBV11-2,few,TRBJ2-6,TRBD1,TGTGCCAGCAGCGTACCCCCGGGACAGATAGATTTCTCTGGGGCCAACGTCCTGACTTTC,CASSVPPGQIDFSGANVLTF
TRBV7-9,-,TRBJ2-1,TRBD1,TGTGCCAGCAGCGCTGATCGGGACAGGGGATATGAGCAGTTCTTC,CASSADRDRGYEQFF
TRBV2,-,TRBJ2-1,TRBD2,TGTGCCAGCAGTGAATATTCACTAGCGAGGAATGAGCAGTTCTTC,CASSEYSLARNEQFF
TRBV6-1,-,TRBJ2-7,-,TGTGCCAGCAGTGAACGGAGAGCGGGTTGGCAGTACTTC,CASSERRAGWQYF
TRBV11-2,few,TRBJ1-4,TRBD1,TGTGCCAGCAGATTTAGCAGGGGGAACTCAAATGAAAAACTGTTTTTT,CASRFSRGNSNEKLFF
TRBV20-1,-,TRBJ1-6,-,TGCAGTGCTAGGACAGGATCGGGGTCTTCACCCCTCCACTTT,CSARTGSGSSPLHF
TRBV5-6,-,TRBJ2-1,-,TGTGCCAGCAGCTTGGTTGGCTTCAATGAGCAGTTCTTC,CASSLVGFNEQFF
TRBV5-1,-,TRBJ1-2,-,TGCGCCAGCAGCTTGGGAGACAGCAGAGCTAACTATGGCTACACCTTC,CASSLGDSRANYGYTF
TRBV3-1,-,TRBJ1-2,TRBD1,TGTGCCAGCAGCCGCGGGACAGGGTTGGATGGCTACACCTTC,CASSRGTGLDGYTF
TRBV10-3,-,TRBJ2-3,TRBD2,TGTGCCATCAGGTCGGGAGGAGATACGCAGTATTTT,CAIRSGGDTQYF
TRBV7-2,many,TRBJ2-3,TRBD1,TGTGCCAGCAGCTTCGGGACAGGGGGACCAGATACGCAGTATTTT,CASSFGTGGPDTQYF
TRBV12-3/TRBV12-4,-,TRBJ1-2,-,TGTGCCGGCAGTTTTATTTCGGGCCTAGACTATGGCTACACCTTC,CAGSFISGLDYGYTF
TRBV5-1,-,TRBJ1-1,-,TGCGCCAGCAGCTTGATCTTTCCGAACACTGAAGCTTTCTTT,CASSLIFPNTEAFF
TRBV30,-,TRBJ2-3,TRBD1,TGTGCCTGGAGTGGGGACAGGGAAACAGATACGCAGTATTTT,CAWSGDRETDTQYF
TRBV20-1,-,TRBJ2-1,-,TGCAGTGCTAGGGGGGTTCTGGCGAGCTCCTACAATGAGCAGTTCTTC,CSARGVLASSYNEQFF
TRBV2,-,TRBJ2-1,TRBD1,TGTGCCAGCAGTGACCCGGGACAGGGGCCATATGAGCAGTTCTTC,CASSDPGQGPYEQFF
TRBV6-2/TRBV6-3,few,TRBJ1-5,TRBD1,TGTGCCAGCAGCCACTTGACAGGGGGGACTCAGCCCCAGCATTTT,CASSHLTGGTQPQHF
TRBV15,-,TRBJ2-1,-,TGTGCCACCAGCAGAGATGCCAAAGAGCAGTTCTTC,CATSRDAKEQFF
TRBV5-4,few,TRBJ1-4,-,TGTGCCAGCAGCTCGGGATCAGGAGAAAAACTGTTTTTT,CASSSGSGEKLFF
TRBV11-2,-,TRBJ2-3,TRBD2,TGTGCCAGCAGCTTAGAGTCTAGCGGGAGGGATACGCAGTATTTT,CASSLESSGRDTQYF
TRBV11-1,-,TRBJ2-7,-,TGTGCCAGCGGACTGTTTAACACCTACGAGCAGTACTTC,CASGLFNTYEQYF
TRBV18,few,TRBJ2-7,-,TGTGCCAGCTCACCACCTCCGGCTAGCTACGAGCAGTACTTC,CASSPPPASYEQYF
TRBV13,-,TRBJ2-3,TRBD2,TGTGCCAGCAGTCGTGGCGGGGGACTAGCGGGAGAAGATACGCAGTATTTT,CASSRGGGLAGEDTQYF
TRBV2,few,TRBJ1-4,TRBD1,TGTGCCAGCAGTGATGGGACAGGTGTTGAAAAACTGTTTTTT,CASSDGTGVEKLFF
TRBV11-2,few,TRBJ1-6,TRBD1,TGTGCCAGCAGCTTAGAGACAGGGGCAGAGTCACCCCTCCACTTT,CASSLETGAESPLHF
TRBV20-1,few,TRBJ2-3,TRBD2,TGCAGTGCTAGCACCGGGACTAGGGCGACAGATACGCAGTATTTT,CSASTGTRATDTQYF
TRBV20-1,few,TRBJ1-1,-,TGCAGTGCTAGCCCCCAGGGCCTCTCGGAAGCTTTCTTT,CSASPQGLSEAFF